This TCR beta chain derives from a study of T cells after yellow fever vaccination. TCRdb re-called the 5' RACE reads with MiXCR, one entry per CDR3 protein. The sample has around 350,000 distinct CDR3 sequences; 6% to 8% are singletons. The J segment lost 9 bases and the V segment lost 0 bases, leaving 5 bases of the junction unmatched. The CDR3 is 15 amino acids. Germline CDR1 is SGHAT and CDR2 is FQNNGV. The starting material was PBMCs, obtained 5 days after the yellow fever booster vaccination. The chain uses TRBV11-2 and TRBJ2-1; 10 nucleotides agree with TRBD2. The source is a man aged 30-40 years who received the YFV17D yellow fever vaccine. DNA of the CDR3: TGTGCCAGCAGCTTAGAACCTAGCGGGAGTGGTGAGCAGTTCTTC. This gives the protein CASSLEPSGSGEQFF.